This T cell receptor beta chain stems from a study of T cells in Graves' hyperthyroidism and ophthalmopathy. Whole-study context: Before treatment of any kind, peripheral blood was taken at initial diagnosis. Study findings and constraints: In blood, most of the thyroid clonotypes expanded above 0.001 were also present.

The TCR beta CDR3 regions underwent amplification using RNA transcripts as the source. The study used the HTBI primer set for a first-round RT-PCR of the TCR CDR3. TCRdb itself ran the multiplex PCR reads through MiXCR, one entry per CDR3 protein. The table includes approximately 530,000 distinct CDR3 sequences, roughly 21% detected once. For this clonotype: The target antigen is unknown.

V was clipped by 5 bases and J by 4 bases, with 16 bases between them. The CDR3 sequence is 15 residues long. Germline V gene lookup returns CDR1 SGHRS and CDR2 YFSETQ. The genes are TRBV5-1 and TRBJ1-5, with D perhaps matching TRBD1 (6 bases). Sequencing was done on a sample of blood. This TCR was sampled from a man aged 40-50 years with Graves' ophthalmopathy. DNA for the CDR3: TGCGCCAGCAGTGCGGAGGGGGGCTCTAATCAGCCCCAGCATTTT. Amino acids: CASSAEGGSNQPQHF.